One and the same sample provided the 27 T cell receptor beta chains below, sequenced in a study of CD8+CD57+ T cells in acquired aplastic anemia. It was genomic DNA that served as the template for profiling TCR beta VDJ and CDR3. TCRdb analysed the reads with MiXCR anew, one entry per CDR3 protein. The sample lists around 190,000 distinct CDR3 sequences, less than 50% occurring once. All patients picked for sequencing had shown, by flow cytometry, an expansion of CD8+CD57+ cells. Material for sequencing was sorted CD4+, CD8+, or CD8+CD57+ T cells (not recorded which) from PBMCs. These receptors originate from a human donor with aplastic anemia.

This chain's CDR3 is CASSPRLAGAITDTQYF. The CDR3 DNA reads TGTGCCAGCAGCCCAAGACTAGCGGGAGCGATCACAGATACGCAGTATTTT. The chain is built from TRBV11-1 and TRBJ2-3; TRBD2 matches 12 bases. Germline lookup yields CDR1 SGHAT and CDR2 FQDESV (reference sequence). The CDR3 has 17 residues. After removal of 5 bases from V and 2 bases from J, the junction contained 8 bases not matched to a gene.

This clonotype was picked up many times. The V call is TRBV5-1, the J call TRBJ2-2; a weak D match, TRBD1 (6 bases). Deletions cut 0 bases from V and 3 bases from J, with 9 bases between. Germline CDR1 SGHRS, CDR2 YFSETQ. This CDR3 comprises 15 residues. The CDR3 here is CASSLGAGDTGELFF. The DNA of the CDR3 is TGCGCCAGCAGCTTGGGGGCAGGGGACACCGGGGAGCTGTTTTTT.

In this sample, this clonotype turned up many times. The rearrangement joins TRBV19 to TRBJ2-2; D ambiguous. Trimming shortened V by 1 base and J by 4 bases, and 13 bases separated the two germline ends. This CDR3 region has 16 residues. The V gene's germline CDR1 is LNHDA and CDR2 SQIVND (reference sequence). CDR3 nucleotides: TGTGCCAGTAGTATAGCCACCCCCCCGGCCACCGGGGAGCTGTTTTTT. Translating it yields CASSIATPPATGELFF.

The rearrangement links TRBV20-1 to TRBJ1-2; D might be TRBD1 (5 bases). Germline lookup yields CDR1 DFQATT and CDR2 SNEGSKA (reference sequence). V was cut by 7 bases and J by 5 bases, with 14 bases left in between. This CDR3 is 12 amino acids long. In DNA, the CDR3 is TGCAGTGGCGACAGCAACTTATATGGCTACACCTTC. Translation: CSGDSNLYGYTF.

This clonotype occurred many times. This chain joins TRBV20-1 and TRBJ2-5, with 9 bases matching TRBD2. Trimming at V came to 5 bases and at J to 1 base, leaving 2 bases not matched to a gene. CDR1 and CDR2 from the germline V gene are DFQATT and SNEGSKA (reference sequence). This CDR3 spans 13 amino acids. The CDR3 DNA is TGCAGTGCTCAGCGGGGGGTCCAAGAGACCCAGTACTTC. This encodes CSAQRGVQETQYF.

CDR3 in DNA: TGCAGCGTCGAAAAGGTAGCCACTGAAGCTTTCTTT. It yields the protein CSVEKVATEAFF. The chain has TRBV29-1 and TRBJ1-1, with D uncertain. The CDR3 is made up of 12 amino acids. The germline CDR1 and CDR2 sequences are SQVTM and ANQGSEA. V was clipped by 6 bases and J by 4 bases, with 12 bases between them.

Ten or more counts support this clonotype. V gene TRBV2 combines with J gene TRBJ1-1, with D uncertain. Germline values: CDR1 SNHLY, CDR2 FYNNEI. The ends were cut back, 3 bases at V and 4 bases at J, with 9 bases in the middle. This CDR3 spans 13 amino acids. The CDR3 bases are TGTGCCAGCAGTGATGGGCAGACCACTGAAGCTTTCTTT. Residues: CASSDGQTTEAFF.

This rearrangement joins TRBV7-2 to TRBJ2-7, with TRBD1 identical over 9 bases. The CDR3 has 14 residues. The V gene's germline CDR1 is SGHTA and CDR2 FQGNSA. Losses at the gene ends were 6 bases for V and 3 bases for J; bases not matched to a gene: 6. CDR3 protein: CASSYDRGVYEQYF. In DNA, the CDR3 is TGTGCCAGCAGTTACGACAGGGGGGTCTACGAGCAGTACTTC.

CDR3 nucleotides: TGTGCCAGCGGGGCACGACAGCCCCAGCATTTT. It specifies CASGARQPQHF. This chain joins TRBV2 and TRBJ1-5, with a weak D call TRBD1 (5 bases). The V gene lost 8 bases and the J gene lost 7 bases, with 9 bases spanning the gap. The CDR3 loop spans 11 amino acids. From germline, CDR1 is SNHLY and CDR2 FYNNEI.

This chain uses TRBV10-3 with TRBJ2-7; tentatively, D is TRBD2 (6 bases). There are 16 residues in the CDR3. The germline CDR1 and CDR2 sequences are ENHRY and SYGVKD. Trimming took 4 bases from V and 4 from J, leaving 20 bases between them. The CDR3 nucleotides are TGTGCCATCAGTGGGGGGGATCTCGGACTTCTTTACGAGCAGTACTTC. Amino acids: CAISGGDLGLLYEQYF.

This clonotype was counted a single time. In DNA form, the CDR3 reads TGTGCCAGCAGTTTCAGTGGGCCCCGGGACAGGGGCTACGAGCAGTACTTC. Encoded protein: CASSFSGPRDRGYEQYF. This chain uses TRBV6-5 with TRBJ2-7; 10 nucleotides line up with TRBD1. J gave up 3 bases and V 4 bases, and 12 bases lay outside the gene matches. CDR3 size: 17 residues. CDR1 and CDR2 (germline): MNHEY, SVGAGI.

The V gene is TRBV19, the J gene TRBJ1-2; the match to TRBD1 covers 7 bases. The CDR3 spans 14 residues. Germline V CDR1 and CDR2: LNHDA, SQIVND (reference sequence). Trimming cost V 3 bases and J 6 bases; bases outside gene matches: 7. The CDR3 protein is CASSITTGWNGYTF. CDR3 sequence (DNA): TGTGCCAGTAGTATCACGACAGGGTGGAATGGCTACACCTTC.

V is TRBV10-3 and J is TRBJ2-3, with 9 bases matching TRBD2. From germline, CDR1 is ENHRY and CDR2 SYGVKD. V shed 8 bases and J 5 bases; nucleotides not matched to a gene: 14. This CDR3 spans 16 amino acids. The CDR3 bases are TGTGCCATCGGTTGGGTAGCGGGGGCCCAGGGAGATACGCAGTATTTT. Protein sequence: CAIGWVAGAQGDTQYF.

V is TRBV10-3 and J is TRBJ1-6; 7 nucleotides line up with TRBD1. The CDR3 totals 14 residues. Germline CDR1 and CDR2: ENHRY and SYGVKD. V gave up 10 bases and J gave up 10 bases; unmatched junction bases: 13. The CDR3 spells CASTVGQEFSPLHF. The CDR3 DNA follows: TGTGCCAGCACCGTAGGACAGGAATTCTCACCCCTCCACTTT.

The chain uses TRBV12-3 or TRBV12-4 and TRBJ1-2; D possibly corresponds to TRBD1 (6 bases). Trimming took off 6 bases at V and 1 base at J, with 15 bases between the two ends. The CDR3 totals 15 residues. The CDR3 sequence: CASSPRTAFNYGYTF. The CDR3 coding sequence is TGTGCCAGCAGCCCGAGGACAGCCTTTAACTATGGCTACACCTTC.

This clonotype was counted ten times or more. The V gene is TRBV20-1, the J gene TRBJ1-4; D call uncertain. The CDR3 consists of 14 residues. V was cut by 5 bases and J by 0 bases, with 10 bases left in between. The germline gives CDR1 DFQATT, CDR2 SNEGSKA (reference sequence). The CDR3 region is CSALPSATNEKLFF. The DNA of the CDR3 is TGCAGTGCTCTACCGTCAGCAACTAATGAAAAACTGTTTTTT.

On this clonotype itself: The junction shows a germline mismatch at one end, possibly a read error. V gene TRBV7-7 combines with J gene TRBJ2-3; no clear D gene. Germline lookup yields CDR1 SSHAT and CDR2 FNYEAQ (reference sequence). The CDR3 extends over 13 amino acids. CDR3 nucleotide sequence: TGTGCTAGCAGCCAGCAGTTTGGGGATACGCAGTATTTT. It encodes CASSQQFGDTQYF. The entire variable domain, with the rest obtained from reference TRBV7-7 and TRBJ2-3, is as follows: GAGVSQSPRYKVTKRGQDVTLRCDPISSHATLYWYQQALGQGPEFLTYFNYEAQPDKSGLPSDRFSAERPEGSISTLTIQRTEQRDSAMYRCASSQQFGDTQYFGPGTRLTVL.

This clonotype occurred many times. V usage is TRBV5-1 and J usage is TRBJ1-1; 10 bases are shared with TRBD1. The CDR3 contains 17 residues. Germline V CDR1 and CDR2: SGHRS, YFSETQ. J lost 0 bases, V lost 5 bases, and 10 bases had no gene match. As DNA, the CDR3 is TGCGCCAGCAGGGACGGGGACAGGGGAGGTATGAACACTGAAGCTTTCTTT. It yields the protein CASRDGDRGGMNTEAFF.

In its sample, this clonotype was seen a few times. This sequence joins TRBV7-9 and TRBJ2-7; D call uncertain. The V end was cut by 5 bases, the J end by 4 bases, with 3 bases between. Germline CDR1 SEHNR, CDR2 FQNEAQ (reference sequence). The length of the CDR3 is 10 residues. The CDR3 region is CASSEYEQYF. In nucleotides, the CDR3 is TGTGCCAGCAGCGAATACGAGCAGTACTTC.

The table lists this clonotype with many counts. V is TRBV7-9 and J is TRBJ2-3; D is possibly TRBD2 (7 bases). V lost 4 bases and J lost 4, with 9 bases in between. Germline lookup yields CDR1 SEHNR and CDR2 FQNEAQ (reference sequence). The CDR3 sequence is 13 residues long. DNA for the CDR3: TGTGCCAGCAGCTCGCGGGGGCCAGATACGCAGTATTTT. It translates to CASSSRGPDTQYF.

V usage is TRBV7-8 and J usage is TRBJ2-2; weak D call: TRBD1 (6 bases). This CDR3 has 16 residues. The germline V gene has CDR1 SGHVS and CDR2 FQNEAQ. V lost 1 base to trimming and J lost 1 base, with 10 bases between them. CDR3 sequence: CASSLVEGGNTGELFF. As DNA, the CDR3 is TGTGCCAGCAGCTTAGTTGAAGGGGGGAACACCGGGGAGCTGTTTTTT.

This clonotype was counted many times. The chain links TRBV12-3 or TRBV12-4 to TRBJ1-4, with 7 bases that match TRBD1. The length of the CDR3 is 12 residues. V was clipped by 5 bases and J by 8 bases; unmatched bases: 2. CDR3 bases: TGTGCCAGCAGTCCCAGGGGGGAAAAACTGTTTTTT. Amino acids: CASSPRGEKLFF.

This clonotype appeared many times. The rearrangement uses TRBV29-1 and TRBJ2-7; 8 positions agree with TRBD1. After removal of 6 bases from V and 3 bases from J, the junction contained 7 bases not matched to a gene. The CDR3 covers 13 residues. The germline CDR1 and CDR2 sequences are SQVTM and ANQGSEA. The CDR3 bases are TGCAGCGTGCAGACAGGGGCAAACTACGAGCAGTACTTC. This sequence encodes CSVQTGANYEQYF.

V is TRBV5-5 and J is TRBJ1-2, with a weak D call TRBD1 (5 bases). Germline CDR1 SGHKS, CDR2 YYEKEE (reference sequence). V was trimmed by 0 bases and J by 8 bases, leaving 14 bases between them. The CDR3 length is 14 residues. The CDR3 DNA reads as TGTGCCAGCAGCTTGGCCGGGGCCCTTAGCGGCTACACCTTC. Its protein is CASSLAGALSGYTF.

This clonotype has a handful of counts. The chain carries TRBV2 and TRBJ1-2; D call uncertain. CDR1 and CDR2 from the germline V gene are SNHLY and FYNNEI. The CDR3 spans 13 residues. The V gene lost 5 bases and the J gene lost 2 bases, with 9 bases spanning the gap. CDR3 loop: CASSTNPNYGYTF. Here the CDR3 DNA reads TGTGCCAGCAGTACGAATCCGAACTATGGCTACACCTTC.

With respect to this clonotype: A much larger clone lies one base from this, so it may be a read error. This chain links TRBV5-1 with TRBJ1-5; D gene unclear. CDR3 size: 15 residues. Germline lookup yields CDR1 SGHRS and CDR2 YFSETQ. V was cut by 0 bases and J by 7 bases, with 14 bases left in between. The CDR3: CASSLAGSDKQPQHF. As DNA, the CDR3 is TGCGCCAGCAGCTTGGCCGGCAGTGATAAGCAGCCCCAGCATTTT.

Comment on this clonotype: Germline and junction disagree at one end, which may indicate a read error. CDR3 DNA: TGTGCCAGCAGCTTCCAGGGGGCAGTACTTAATGAAAAACTGTTTTTC. Translated, it gives CASSFQGAVLNEKLFF. This chain uses TRBV11-2 with TRBJ1-4, with TRBD1 matching 8 bases. Germline CDR1 reads SGHAT; CDR2 reads FQNNGV. The CDR3 has 16 residues. The full variable domain, in which reference TRBV11-2 and TRBJ1-4 provide the parts outside the CDR3, is EAGVAQSPRYKIIEKRQSVAFWCNPISGHATLYWYQQILGQGPKLLIQFQNNGVVDDSQLPKDRFSAERLKGVDSTLKIQPAKLEDSAVYLCASSFQGAVLNEKLFFGSGTQLSVL.